This is a list of T cell receptor beta chains from one sample in a study of control samples from healthy donors and cancer patients. Here immunoSEQ multiplex PCR was the method, and the copy in TCRdb shows in-frame clones only, minus some. The sample gives about 140,000 clones, 90% to 95% of which show up once; less than 15% is in the top ten. The sample taken for sequencing was blood. The receptors stem from a man between 35 and 55 years old in good health. Both conserved end residues are part of each CDR3. A D gene is named only where the DNA matches it firmly. The size field is filled for only some rows; it gives once, few, many or a size class.

>-|TRBV7-2|TRBJ1-5|-
CASSLNRANNQPQHF
TGTGCCAGCAGCTTAAACAGGGCCAACAATCAGCCCCAGCATTTT
>-|TRBV10-3|TRBJ2-2|-
CAISDWSTDGELFF
TGTGCCATCAGTGATTGGTCTACAGACGGGGAGCTGTTTTTT
>-|TRBV27|TRBJ2-5|-
CASSLGSIGGWETQYF
TGTGCCAGCAGTTTAGGGTCCATCGGGGGCTGGGAGACCCAGTACTTC
>-|TRBV6-5|TRBJ1-3|-
CACREGGAYF
TGTGCCTGTCGGGAGGGGGGTGCGTATTTT
>-|TRBV5-1|TRBJ1-4|-
CASSERGGEKLFF
TGCGCCAGCAGCGAAAGGGGGGGTGAAAAACTGTTTTTT
>-|TRBV20-1|TRBJ1-3|-
CSASWIVFSGISGNTIYF
TGCAGTGCTAGTTGGATAGTATTCAGCGGGATCTCTGGAAACACCATATATTTT
>-|TRBV5-1|TRBJ1-3|TRBD1
CASSLSGTGDGGNTIYF
TGCGCCAGCAGCTTGTCTGGGACAGGGGACGGTGGAAACACCATATATTTT
>-|TRBV4-1|TRBJ2-6|TRBD1
CASSHDTGAPGANVLTF
TGCGCCAGCAGCCACGATACAGGGGCCCCCGGGGCCAACGTCCTGACTTTC
>-|TRBV12-3/TRBV12-4|TRBJ2-7|-
CASSSSYEQYF
TGTGCCAGCAGTTCATCCTACGAGCAGTACTTC
>-|TRBV19|TRBJ1-6|TRBD1
CATLGTGGSPLHF
TGTGCGACTCTTGGGACAGGGGGTTCACCCCTCCACTTT
>-|TRBV11-2|TRBJ2-7|TRBD1
CASSLVYRGSSYEQYF
TGTGCCAGCAGCTTAGTTTACAGGGGGTCTAGCTACGAGCAGTACTTC
>-|TRBV28|TRBJ2-7|-
CASGEGWDEQYF
TGTGCCAGTGGCGAGGGATGGGACGAGCAGTACTTC
>-|TRBV9|TRBJ2-3|TRBD2
CASSEETSGASTDTQYF
TGTGCCAGCAGCGAGGAGACTAGCGGGGCCTCGACAGATACGCAGTATTTT
>-|TRBV6-4|TRBJ1-1|TRBD1
CASPKPGQGRTEAFF
TGTGCCAGCCCCAAACCGGGACAGGGAAGAACTGAAGCTTTCTTT
>-|TRBV5-1|TRBJ2-7|-
CASSLVPASYEQYF
TGCGCCAGCAGCTTGGTTCCAGCATCCTACGAGCAGTACTTC
>-|TRBV7-2|TRBJ2-7|TRBD2
CASTRDRTSGGTYEQYF
TGTGCCAGCACTCGGGACCGGACTAGCGGGGGGACCTACGAGCAGTACTTC
>-|TRBV6-2/TRBV6-3|TRBJ1-4|TRBD1
CASSYKGQGEKLFF
TGTGCCAGCAGTTACAAGGGACAGGGTGAAAAACTGTTTTTT
>-|TRBV7-9|TRBJ1-6|-
CASSLGFNSPLHF
TGTGCCAGCAGCTTAGGGTTTAATTCACCCCTCCACTTT
>-|TRBV7-9|TRBJ2-3|-
CASSLRGASSTDTQYF
TGTGCCAGCAGCTTAAGGGGGGCTTCTAGCACAGATACGCAGTATTTT
>-|TRBV28|TRBJ2-5|-
CASSFQNIQERAQYF
TGTGCCAGCAGTTTCCAAAATATCCAGGAAAGGGCCCAGTACTTC
>once|TRBV18|TRBJ2-6|-
CASSPPPGTGANVLTF
TGTGCCAGCTCACCACCCCCGGGGACCGGGGCCAACGTCCTGACTTTC
>-|TRBV19|TRBJ2-2|-
CASNLRGEAGELFF
TGTGCCAGTAATCTCAGGGGGGAGGCCGGGGAGCTGTTTTTT
>-|TRBV5-4|TRBJ1-4|-
CASSLGGAREKLFF
TGTGCCAGCAGCTTGGGAGGGGCTCGCGAAAAACTGTTTTTT
>-|TRBV7-9|TRBJ2-6|-
CASSLDSHSGANVLTF
TGTGCCAGCAGCTTAGACAGTCACTCTGGGGCCAACGTCCTGACTTTC
>-|TRBV9|TRBJ2-1|-
CASSGSSGWSSYNEQFF
TGTGCCAGCAGCGGCAGCAGCGGCTGGAGCTCCTACAATGAGCAGTTCTTC
>-|TRBV2|TRBJ2-1|TRBD2
CASSELTSGRPPYNEQFF
TGTGCCAGCAGTGAATTGACTAGCGGGAGGCCCCCCTACAATGAGCAGTTCTTC
>once|TRBV30|TRBJ2-6|-
CAWSVQKGGEGPGANVLTF
TGTGCCTGGAGTGTACAAAAGGGGGGCGAAGGCCCTGGGGCCAACGTCCTGACTTTC
>-|TRBV6-1|TRBJ2-2|TRBD1
CASSGTTGVNTGELFF
TGTGCCAGCAGTGGAACGACAGGGGTTAACACCGGGGAGCTGTTTTTT
>once|TRBV6-1|TRBJ1-1|-
CASSEGVQPDDTEAFF
TGTGCCAGCAGTGAAGGCGTACAGCCCGATGACACTGAAGCTTTCTTT
>-|TRBV4-3|TRBJ1-4|-
CASSHPPGGTDEKLFF
TGCGCCAGCAGCCATCCACCCGGCGGTACGGATGAAAAACTGTTTTTT
>-|TRBV12-3/TRBV12-4|TRBJ2-1|TRBD2
CASSFLSGGEQFF
TGTGCCAGCAGTTTTCTTTCGGGAGGTGAGCAGTTCTTC
>-|TRBV12-3/TRBV12-4|TRBJ2-7|-
CASSFKGYEQYF
TGTGCCAGCAGTTTTAAGGGTTACGAGCAGTACTTC
>-|TRBV3-1/TRBV3-2|TRBJ1-6|-
CASSKGRNNSPLHF
TGTGCCAGCAGCAAGGGACGGAATAATTCACCCCTCCACTTT